The next 18 T cell receptor beta chains were all read from a single sample in a study of identical twins. TCRdb processed the 5' RACE reads anew with MiXCR; each CDR3 protein has one entry. The sample records roughly 490,000 distinct CDR3 sequences, over 11% being singletons. These data were also reused for a study on yellow fever vaccine responses in identical twins.

The material sequenced was CD4+ T cells sorted from blood. The receptor source for this set is a woman in her late teens or twenties in good health.

This clonotype has just a few counts. The chain links TRBV5-1 to TRBJ2-7, with 7 bases identical to TRBD1. CDR1 and CDR2 from the germline V gene are SGHRS and YFSETQ. Losses at the gene ends were 4 bases for V and 2 bases for J; bases not matched to a gene: 6. CDR3 length: 14 residues. The DNA of the CDR3 is TGCGCCAGCAGCGCGGACAGGATAACCTACGAGCAGTACTTC. Protein product: CASSADRITYEQYF.

This clonotype has a count of ten or more. The V call is TRBV10-3, the J call TRBJ2-2, with 7 bases that match TRBD1. Per the germline V gene, CDR1 is ENHRY and CDR2 is SYGVKD. Unmatched junction bases numbered 4, after V lost 3 bases and J lost 0 bases. The CDR3 is 16 residues long. DNA for the CDR3: TGTGCCATCAGTGACCTAGGGGGCCCGAACACCGGGGAGCTGTTTTTT. The encoded protein is CAISDLGGPNTGELFF.

There are many counts of this clonotype. V is TRBV15 and J is TRBJ2-3, with no clear D. Germline V CDR1 and CDR2: LNHNV, YYDKDF (reference sequence). The CDR3 length is 15 residues. With 2 bases removed from V and 4 bases from J, the gap between germline ends came to 13 bases. The CDR3 bases are TGTGCCACCAGCAGATTGCGGCAGGCGTCAGATACGCAGTATTTT. This codes for CATSRLRQASDTQYF.

The chain links TRBV18 to TRBJ2-5; the D is unclear. Trimming shortened V by 1 base and J by 4 bases, and 10 bases separated the two germline ends. This CDR3 has 14 amino acids. Germline CDR1 and CDR2: KGHSH and LQKENI. The CDR3 nucleotides are TGTGCCAGCTCACCACTTCCCAGCACAGAGACCCAGTACTTC. This codes for CASSPLPSTETQYF.

This clonotype was counted only a few times. The V and J genes are TRBV3-1 and TRBJ2-7; D is possibly TRBD1 (6 bases). The CDR3 totals 14 residues. The germline V gene has CDR1 LGHDT and CDR2 YNNKEL (reference sequence). V was cut by 2 bases and J by 3 bases, with 11 bases left in between. The CDR3: CASSQSGQYYEQYF. The CDR3 region has the DNA TGTGCCAGCAGCCAAAGTGGACAGTACTACGAGCAGTACTTC.

The chain employs TRBV10-1 and TRBJ2-7; D remains ambiguous. Trimming took 0 bases from V and 7 from J, leaving 7 bases between them. Germline V gene data show CDR1 as WNHNN and CDR2 as SYGVQD (reference sequence). This CDR3 spans 12 amino acids. The CDR3 DNA reads TGCGCCAGCAGTGAGTCCATAGGGGAGCAGTACTTC. Residues: CASSESIGEQYF.

The rearrangement uses TRBV2 and TRBJ2-7; 15 nucleotides match TRBD2. Trimming took 6 bases from V and 4 from J; bases not matched to a gene: 7. This CDR3 region has 16 residues. The germline V gene encodes CDR1 SNHLY and CDR2 FYNNEI. The CDR3, as DNA: TGTGCCAGCAGGGGGACTAGCGGGAGGAGTTTGTACGAGCAGTACTTC. Residues: CASRGTSGRSLYEQYF.

In its sample, this clonotype was seen many times. This chain joins TRBV5-1 and TRBJ2-1, with D tentatively TRBD2 (6 bases). Germline V CDR1 and CDR2: SGHRS, YFSETQ. Trimming stripped 3 bases from V and 10 bases from J, with 17 bases between. CDR3 length: 14 residues. Here the CDR3 DNA reads TGCGCCAGCAGCTCTACTCCTACTAGCCTAGAGCAGTTCTTC. It yields the protein CASSSTPTSLEQFF.

V usage is TRBV12-3 or TRBV12-4 and J usage is TRBJ1-5; 9 nucleotides line up with TRBD1. V gave up 5 bases and J gave up 0 bases; unmatched junction bases: 11. The CDR3 contains 18 residues. Written as DNA, the CDR3 is TGTGCCAGCAGTCCACCCGGGACAGGGACTTATAGCAATCAGCCCCAGCATTTT. It translates to CASSPPGTGTYSNQPQHF.

DNA for the CDR3: TGCGCCAGCAGCCCCCTAGCGATCCACACAGATACGCAGTATTTT. Translated: CASSPLAIHTDTQYF. The chain carries TRBV5-1 and TRBJ2-3; D may be TRBD2 (6 bases). This CDR3 has 15 residues. Looked up from germline, CDR1 is SGHRS and CDR2 is YFSETQ. With 4 bases removed from V and 2 bases from J, the gap between germline ends came to 14 bases.

This clonotype was seen ten or more times. This chain joins TRBV20-1 and TRBJ2-4; 9 bases fit TRBD1. Germline CDR1 and CDR2: DFQATT and SNEGSKA (reference sequence). CDR3 size: 16 residues. V lost 2 bases to trimming and J lost 1 base; unmatched junction nucleotides: 6. CDR3 nucleotide sequence: TGCAGTGCTAGATCACCGGGACAGGGTGCCAAAAACATTCAGTACTTC. Translating it yields CSARSPGQGAKNIQYF.

The chain uses TRBV28 and TRBJ1-6; D gene uncertain. V was clipped by 8 bases and J by 7 bases, with 9 bases between them. The CDR3 contains 12 residues. Germline V gene lookup returns CDR1 MDHEN and CDR2 SYDVKM. The CDR3 DNA is TGTGCCAGCGCTGAGAGGAATTCACCCCTCCACTTT. Its protein product is CASAERNSPLHF.

This clonotype came up a few times. The V gene is TRBV29-1, the J gene TRBJ2-3, with D unresolved. With 3 bases removed from V and 0 bases from J, the gap between germline ends came to 13 bases. Germline assignment: CDR1 SQVTM and CDR2 ANQGSEA. This CDR3 is built from 15 residues. CDR3 nucleotides: TGCAGCGTTGAGTATGCCCAATCTAGCACAGATACGCAGTATTTT. As protein: CSVEYAQSSTDTQYF.

This clonotype was seen a few times. The V and J genes are TRBV29-1 and TRBJ2-3; weak D call: TRBD1 (6 bases). V lost 7 bases and J lost 1, with 12 bases in between. The CDR3 is made up of 13 amino acids. Germline CDR1 reads SQVTM; CDR2 reads ANQGSEA. The CDR3 DNA sequence: TGCAGCGCCCAGGGGTCTGGCACAGATACGCAGTATTTT. Encoded protein: CSAQGSGTDTQYF.

J is TRBJ1-4 and V is TRBV15; no firm D call. The CDR3 is made up of 16 amino acids. Trimming shortened V by 0 bases and J by 5 bases, and 13 bases separated the two germline ends. CDR1 and CDR2 (germline): LNHNV, YYDKDF (reference sequence). CDR3 bases: TGTGCCACCAGCAGAGATGGTCGGCCAGCGAATGAAAAACTGTTTTTT. Translating gives CATSRDGRPANEKLFF.

This clonotype occurred a few times. The gene calls are TRBV7-9 and TRBJ1-6; no definite D call. V was pared by 4 bases and J by 5 bases, with 12 bases between. The germline CDR1 and CDR2 sequences are SEHNR and FQNEAQ (reference sequence). The CDR3 has 15 residues. CDR3 sequence reads: CASSSGNNDNSPLHF. CDR3 coding DNA: TGTGCCAGCAGCTCTGGGAACAACGATAATTCACCCCTCCACTTT.

This clonotype was counted ten times or more. The chain uses TRBV5-1 and TRBJ2-2; 7 nucleotides match TRBD1. Germline CDR1 reads SGHRS; CDR2 reads YFSETQ. The CDR3 has 15 amino acids. J was trimmed by 10 bases and V by 4 bases; bases with no gene match: 13. The CDR3 reads CASSPGGIPGLELFF. CDR3 bases: TGCGCCAGCAGCCCAGGGGGTATCCCCGGGTTGGAGCTGTTTTTT.

There are many counts of this clonotype. The V call is TRBV29-1, the J call TRBJ2-7; 12 nucleotides align to TRBD1. V lost 2 bases, J lost 5 bases, and 1 base stayed unmatched. The CDR3 is made up of 13 amino acids. The germline V gene has CDR1 SQVTM and CDR2 ANQGSEA. For the CDR3, the DNA is TGCAGCGTTGAAAGGGACAGGGGGCACGAGCAGTACTTC. Residues: CSVERDRGHEQYF.